The 30 T cell receptor beta chains below were found in one sample sequenced in a study of blood T cell repertoires in COVID-19. Libraries were prepared by immunoSEQ multiplex PCR; TCRdb keeps only in-frame clonotypes and omits some of them. Of 250,000 or so clones in the sample, 60% to 75% were seen once. Sequencing input: peripheral blood. All receptors come from a woman older than 75 with acute or convalescent COVID-19.

This clone was found a few times. J is TRBJ2-3 and V is TRBV29-1, with 9 bases aligning to TRBD2. This CDR3 region has 15 residues. The junction had 10 bases not matched to a gene; V was cut back by 6 bases and J by 3 bases. CDR1 is SQVTM, CDR2 ANQGSEA, per germline. The CDR3 region has the DNA TGCAGCGTGGACCTAGCGGGGTACACAACAGATACGCAGTATTTT. Encoded protein: CSVDLAGYTTDTQYF.

The chain uses TRBV5-4 and TRBJ2-1; 8 nucleotides agree with TRBD2. Losses at the gene ends were 3 bases for V and 7 bases for J; bases not matched to a gene: 3. CDR1 and CDR2 (germline): SGHNT, YYREEE (reference sequence). The CDR3 is 13 amino acids. CDR3 loop: CASSYVAGNEQFF. CDR3 in DNA: TGTGCCAGCAGCTACGTAGCGGGAAATGAGCAGTTCTTC.

The V gene is TRBV2, the J gene TRBJ1-2; D possibly corresponds to TRBD1 (5 bases). Between the trimmed V and J ends, which lost 6 bases and 7 bases, there was a span of 15 bases. The germline V gene has CDR1 SNHLY and CDR2 FYNNEI. This CDR3 contains 13 residues. Here the CDR3 reads CASSGGARAGYTF. CDR3 DNA: TGTGCCAGCAGCGGCGGGGCGAGGGCTGGCTACACCTTC.

V usage is TRBV3-1 (or the pseudogene TRBV3-2) and J usage is TRBJ1-2; a weak D match, TRBD1 (6 bases). Germline CDR1 is LGHDT and CDR2 is YNNKEL (reference sequence). With 2 bases removed from V and 2 bases from J, the gap between germline ends came to 6 bases. The CDR3 consists of 13 residues. The CDR3 nucleotides are TGTGCCAGCAGCCAAACAGGGAACTATGGCTACACCTTC. Amino acids: CASSQTGNYGYTF.

This clone was detected once. V and J are TRBV3-1 (or the pseudogene TRBV3-2) and TRBJ1-1, with a possible D match to TRBD1 (6 bases). The CDR3 runs to 14 residues. The germline gives CDR1 LGHDT, CDR2 YNNKEL (reference sequence). The ends were cut back, 4 bases at V and 2 bases at J, with 11 bases in the middle. The DNA for the CDR3 is TGTGCCAGCAGCCTAGTGACAGGTAACACTGAAGCTTTCTTT. Amino acids: CASSLVTGNTEAFF.

The chain uses TRBV7-9 and TRBJ1-5, with 8 bases matching TRBD1. J was trimmed by 7 bases and V by 0 bases; bases with no gene match: 14. Germline V gene lookup returns CDR1 SEHNR and CDR2 FQNEAQ (reference sequence). The CDR3 runs to 18 residues. CDR3: CASSLASGGLSGSQPQHF. CDR3 DNA sequence: TGTGCCAGCAGCTTAGCTTCAGGGGGCCTATCAGGCAGCCAGCCCCAGCATTTT.

The J gene is TRBJ2-2, the V gene TRBV27; D is undetermined. Per the germline V gene, CDR1 is MNHEY and CDR2 is SMNVEV (reference sequence). The length of the CDR3 is 15 residues. V was shortened by 6 bases and J by 3 bases, with 14 bases between the two germline ends. CDR3 nucleotide sequence: TGTGCCAGCAGGGCCCCCTGGGCAGACACCGGGGAGCTGTTTTTT. This sequence encodes CASRAPWADTGELFF.

The chain is built from TRBV10-2 and TRBJ1-1, with a possible D match to TRBD1 (5 bases). Deletions cut 4 bases from V and 6 bases from J, with 12 bases between. CDR1 and CDR2 from the germline V gene are WSHSY and SAAADI. The CDR3 covers 13 residues. CDR3 nucleotides: TGCGCCAGCAGTGTAGGCCAGGGCCCTGAAGCTTTCTTT. Protein sequence: CASSVGQGPEAFF.

The rearrangement uses TRBV7-9 and TRBJ2-2, with 8 bases that match TRBD1. The CDR3 totals 16 residues. Germline V lookup: CDR1 SEHNR, CDR2 FQNEAQ (reference sequence). V lost 6 bases to trimming and J lost 1 base; unmatched junction nucleotides: 7. DNA for the CDR3: TGTGCCAGCAGACCCTCCGGGACAGGGAACACCGGGGAGCTGTTTTTT. This codes for CASRPSGTGNTGELFF.

The rearrangement links TRBV6-2 or TRBV6-3 to TRBJ1-2, with TRBD1 matching over 7 bases. Germline V gene data show CDR1 as MNHEY and CDR2 as SVGEGT. The CDR3 loop spans 14 amino acids. The V and J ends lost 5 bases and 4 bases, in that order; junction bases with no gene match: 7. CDR3 sequence reads: CASSRDSPGYGYTF. The CDR3 nucleotides are TGTGCCAGCAGTCGGGACAGCCCGGGCTATGGCTACACCTTC.

This clone appeared a few times. The rearrangement links TRBV9 to TRBJ1-1; 8 bases agree with TRBD1. Losses at the gene ends were 0 bases for V and 4 bases for J; bases not matched to a gene: 11. There are 17 residues in the CDR3. From germline, CDR1 is SGDLS and CDR2 YYNGEE. Written as DNA, the CDR3 is TGTGCCAGCAGCGTAGTTCGGACAGGGACGGGCAGCACTGAAGCTTTCTTT. Its translation: CASSVVRTGTGSTEAFF.

The rearrangement joins TRBV6-5 to TRBJ1-3; D may be TRBD1 (6 bases). V lost 3 bases, J lost 8 bases, and 14 bases lay in between. This CDR3 is built from 14 residues. Germline V gene lookup returns CDR1 MNHEY and CDR2 SVGAGI. The CDR3 coding sequence is TGTGCCAGCAGTTATTTGGCGGGGGCGCACACCATATATTTT. The encoded protein is CASSYLAGAHTIYF.

This chain uses TRBV2 with TRBJ2-1; 9 nucleotides line up with TRBD1. The CDR3 runs 14 residues. Germline loops: CDR1 SNHLY, CDR2 FYNNEI. V lost 4 bases to trimming and J lost 4 bases; unmatched junction nucleotides: 2. The CDR3 bases are TGTGCCAGCAGTGGACAGGGGGATTACAATGAGCAGTTCTTC. Translating it yields CASSGQGDYNEQFF.

This rearrangement joins TRBV7-9 to TRBJ2-5; 7 bases map to TRBD1. The CDR3 spans 15 residues. J lost 5 bases, V lost 5 bases, and 11 bases had no gene match. Germline V gives CDR1 SEHNR, CDR2 FQNEAQ (reference sequence). The CDR3 DNA sequence: TGTGCCAGCAGCGACTTTTTAGGGGGCGAGGAGACCCAGTACTTC. It translates to CASSDFLGGEETQYF.

This chain's CDR3 is CSVLAVGRPSTDTQYF. CDR3 nucleotides: TGCAGCGTGCTCGCAGTGGGGCGGCCTAGCACAGATACGCAGTATTTT. The gene calls are TRBV29-1 and TRBJ2-3, with a weak D call TRBD1 (5 bases). CDR3 length: 16 amino acids. CDR1 and CDR2 from the germline V gene are SQVTM and ANQGSEA. V was shortened by 6 bases and J by 0 bases, with 19 bases between the two germline ends.

This clone was detected many times. The chain employs TRBV29-1 and TRBJ2-3; D is perhaps TRBD2 (6 bases). CDR1 and CDR2 (germline): SQVTM, ANQGSEA. The CDR3 totals 13 residues. Trimming removed 3 bases from V and 2 bases from J, with 9 bases in between. CDR3 nucleotide sequence: TGCAGCGTTGATAGCGGCGACACAGATACGCAGTATTTT. Translation: CSVDSGDTDTQYF.

This chain connects TRBV27 to TRBJ2-7; D unresolved. Germline CDR1 reads MNHEY; CDR2 reads SMNVEV (reference sequence). CDR3 length: 12 amino acids. Trimming took 3 bases from V and 4 from J, leaving 7 bases between them. CDR3 residues: CASSFSVYEQYF. CDR3 bases: TGTGCCAGCAGTTTCTCTGTTTACGAGCAGTACTTC.

This clone was picked up a small number of times. V and J are TRBV28 and TRBJ1-2; D is possibly TRBD1 (5 bases). Germline V CDR1 and CDR2: MDHEN, SYDVKM. CDR3 length: 12 amino acids. The germline V and J ends were trimmed by 4 bases and 3 bases, with 6 bases remaining between them. The CDR3 region is CASSSGHYGYTF. The DNA for the CDR3 is TGTGCCAGCAGTTCAGGGCACTATGGCTACACCTTC.

The rearrangement joins TRBV12-5 to TRBJ1-2, with 8 positions matching TRBD1. This CDR3 region has 15 residues. V lost 6 bases to trimming and J lost 4 bases; unmatched junction nucleotides: 10. The germline gives CDR1 LGHNT, CDR2 FRNRAP. CDR3 bases: TGTGCTAGTGGCTACAACAGGGGGTTGATCTATGGCTACACCTTC. Translated: CASGYNRGLIYGYTF.

This chain connects TRBV2 to TRBJ1-1; D is unresolved. V lost 3 bases and J 1 base, leaving 9 bases between the germline ends. Germline CDR1 reads SNHLY; CDR2 reads FYNNEI. The CDR3 totals 14 residues. CDR3 nucleotide sequence: TGTGCCAGCAGTGACAGGACTCGGAACACTGAAGCTTTCTTT. It codes for CASSDRTRNTEAFF.

The rearrangement uses TRBV27 and TRBJ2-5, with 8 nucleotides matching TRBD2. J lost 5 bases, V lost 3 bases, and 17 bases had no gene match. CDR3 length: 18 amino acids. Germline V gene sequence: CDR1 MNHEY, CDR2 SMNVEV (reference sequence). CDR3 amino acids: CASSLTLPFAGGLETQYF. CDR3 DNA sequence: TGTGCCAGCAGTTTGACCTTACCCTTTGCGGGGGGACTGGAGACCCAGTACTTC.

This chain joins TRBV5-5 and TRBJ2-7, with TRBD2 matching 8 bases. The CDR3 runs to 14 residues. The V segment lost 2 bases and the J segment 11 bases; nucleotides outside the gene matches: 12. Germline V gene data show CDR1 as SGHKS and CDR2 as YYEKEE (reference sequence). CDR3 in amino acids: CASSLPGGPTMKYF. The CDR3 DNA follows: TGTGCCAGCAGCTTACCGGGAGGGCCGACTATGAAGTACTTC.

V usage is TRBV6-5 and J usage is TRBJ1-6, with 11 bases lining up with TRBD1. From germline, CDR1 is MNHEY and CDR2 SVGAGI. V gave up 2 bases and J gave up 7 bases; unmatched junction bases: 4. The length of the CDR3 is 16 residues. The CDR3 protein is CASSYGTGGRNSPLHF. The CDR3 DNA is TGTGCCAGCAGTTACGGGACAGGGGGAAGGAATTCACCCCTCCACTTT.

This clone was counted a few times. The chain employs TRBV9 and TRBJ2-1, with 12 bases fitting TRBD1. This CDR3 comprises 15 residues. The junction had 4 bases not matched to a gene; V was cut back by 0 bases and J by 9 bases. CDR1 is SGDLS and CDR2 is YYNGEE in the germline V gene. The CDR3: CASSVVGQGAGEQFF. The CDR3 nucleotides are TGTGCCAGCAGCGTAGTGGGACAGGGGGCAGGTGAGCAGTTCTTC.

This clone is a singleton in its sample. This rearrangement joins TRBV6-2 or TRBV6-3 to TRBJ1-5, with 9 bases that match TRBD1. CDR3 size: 17 residues. Germline V lookup: CDR1 MNHEY, CDR2 SVGEGT. The trim removed 2 bases at V and 2 bases at J, leaving 7 bases unmatched. The CDR3 sequence: CASSYPDRGKGNQPQHF. The CDR3 nucleotides are TGTGCCAGCAGTTACCCGGACAGGGGCAAGGGCAATCAGCCCCAGCATTTT.

The chain recombines TRBV5-1 with TRBJ1-2; 9 nucleotides line up with TRBD1. V lost 3 bases, J lost 6 bases, and 3 bases stayed unmatched. CDR1 and CDR2 from the germline V gene are SGHRS and YFSETQ. CDR3 length equals 13 residues. CDR3 in DNA: TGCGCCAGCAGCTGGGGACAGGGCGATGGCTACACCTTC. This translates into CASSWGQGDGYTF.

This chain uses TRBV6-1 with TRBJ1-2, with D maybe TRBD1 (5 bases). There are 17 residues in the CDR3. Trimming left V 4 bases short and J 0 bases short, with 18 bases between. Germline CDR1 and CDR2: MNHNS and SASEGT. The CDR3 coding sequence is TGTGCCAGCAGTGCCCGGAGGGGAGGACAAGCTAACTATGGCTACACCTTC. This translates into CASSARRGGQANYGYTF.

The genes are TRBV5-1 and TRBJ1-2; the D is unclear. This CDR3 is built from 13 residues. V lost 1 base and J 4 bases, leaving 8 bases between the germline ends. Germline CDR1 reads SGHRS; CDR2 reads YFSETQ. The CDR3 coding sequence is TGCGCCAGCAGCTTGATGGAGGGCTATGGCTACACCTTC. It encodes CASSLMEGYGYTF. Drawing the rest from reference TRBV5-1 and TRBJ1-2, the complete variable domain is KAGVTQTPRYLIKTRGQQVTLSCSPISGHRSVSWYQQTPGQGLQFLFEYFSETQRNKGNFPGRFSGRQFSNSRSEMNVSTLELGDSALYLCASSLMEGYGYTFGSGTRLTVV.

The rearrangement links TRBV4-1 to TRBJ2-3; 7 nucleotides line up with TRBD1. The CDR3 sequence is 18 residues long. CDR1 is MGHRA, CDR2 YSYEKL, per germline. V dropped 0 bases and J dropped 5; count of bases not matched to a gene: 14. In nucleotides, the CDR3 is TGCGCCAGCAGCCAAGATAGGGACAGAGCAAATAATGGAGATACGCAGTATTTT. Residues: CASSQDRDRANNGDTQYF.

This clone showed up just once. In nucleotides, the CDR3 is TGCAGCGCCCGCGGAGGGACAGCGTCTAACTATGGCTACACCTTC. It specifies CSARGGTASNYGYTF. The chain has TRBV29-1 and TRBJ1-2; TRBD1 matches at 7 bases. The V gene end was trimmed by 7 bases and the J gene end by 0 bases; junction bases not matched to a gene: 11. CDR1 and CDR2 from the germline V gene are SQVTM and ANQGSEA. The CDR3 runs 15 residues.